This T cell receptor beta chain is drawn from a study of blood T cell repertoires in COVID-19. Study-level background: Samples of COVID-19 (acute and convalescent) were obtained from the United States, Italy and Spain. Sources were T cells, B-cell-depleted T cells, or PBMCs; the material itself was cDNA or gDNA.

This table comes from immunoSEQ multiplex PCR, and its TCRdb copy is limited to in-frame clones, with some not included. The data hold fewer than 250,000 clones, with around 80% observed a single time. The CDR3 length is 11 residues. Trimming took off 8 bases at V and 5 bases at J, with 12 bases between the two ends. Germline V CDR1 and CDR2: GTSNPN, SVGIG (reference sequence). The chain recombines TRBV30 with TRBJ1-1; D is ambiguous. This sequence originates from a man aged 50 to 60 with active or convalescent COVID-19. The sequenced material came from peripheral blood. CDR3 DNA: TGTGCCGGTCTGACAAGGACTGAAGCTTTCTTT. Residues: CAGLTRTEAFF.